The T cell receptor (beta chain) under discussion was sequenced for a study of control samples from healthy donors and cancer patients. In germline, CDR1 is LGHNA, CDR2 YSLEER. The CDR3 is 15 amino acids. J gave up 7 bases and V 3 bases, and 4 bases lay outside the gene matches. The sample holds one count of this clone. Only in-frame clones appear in the TCRdb table, and some are missing; sequencing was by immunoSEQ multiplex PCR. The table has around 130,000 clones, approximately 94% seen once. Sequencing used blood. This clonotype was obtained from a man aged 25 to 40 in good health. This rearrangement joins TRBV4-3 to TRBJ2-1; 12 bases fit TRBD2. DNA for the CDR3: TGCGCCAGCAGCCATGGGACTAGCGGGCCGAATGAGCAGTTCTTC. It translates to CASSHGTSGPNEQFF.